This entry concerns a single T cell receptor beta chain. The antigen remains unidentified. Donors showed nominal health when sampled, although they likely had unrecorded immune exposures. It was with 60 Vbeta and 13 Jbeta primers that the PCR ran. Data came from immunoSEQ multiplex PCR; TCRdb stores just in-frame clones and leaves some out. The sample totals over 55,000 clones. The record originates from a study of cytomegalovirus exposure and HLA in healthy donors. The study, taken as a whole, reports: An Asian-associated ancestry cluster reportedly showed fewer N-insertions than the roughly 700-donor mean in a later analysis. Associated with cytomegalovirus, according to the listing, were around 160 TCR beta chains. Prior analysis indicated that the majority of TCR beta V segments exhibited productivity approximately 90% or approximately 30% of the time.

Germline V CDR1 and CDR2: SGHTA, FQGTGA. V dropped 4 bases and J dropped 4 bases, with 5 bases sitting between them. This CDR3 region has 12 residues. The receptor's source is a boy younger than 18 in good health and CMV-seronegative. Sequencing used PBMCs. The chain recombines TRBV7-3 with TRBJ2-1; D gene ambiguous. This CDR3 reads CASSSGYNEQFF. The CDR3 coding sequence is TGTGCCAGCAGCTCAGGTTACAATGAGCAGTTCTTC.